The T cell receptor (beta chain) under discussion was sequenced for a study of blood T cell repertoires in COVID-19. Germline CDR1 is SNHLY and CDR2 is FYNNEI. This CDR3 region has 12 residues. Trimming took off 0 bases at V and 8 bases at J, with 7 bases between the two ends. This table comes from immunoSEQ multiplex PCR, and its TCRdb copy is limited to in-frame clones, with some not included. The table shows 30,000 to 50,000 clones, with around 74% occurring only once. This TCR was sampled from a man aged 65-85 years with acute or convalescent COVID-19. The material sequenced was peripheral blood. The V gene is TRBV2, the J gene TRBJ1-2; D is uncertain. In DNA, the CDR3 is TGTGCCAGCAGTGAAGCGCCGGGGGGCTACACCTTC. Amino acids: CASSEAPGGYTF.